This T cell receptor (beta chain) originates from a study of cytomegalovirus exposure and HLA in healthy donors. Study-wide findings and caveats: The later analysis indicated that the majority of CMV-associated TCR beta chains appeared HLA-restricted. By HLA locus, TCR association rates varied in a later analysis, with DRB1 showing the most and HLA-C the fewest. The study had only CMV serostatus as immune exposure information.

Details on this clone: Its specificity is unknown. One end of the junction varies from germline; a read error may be responsible.

Researchers ran the PCR with 60 Vbeta and 13 Jbeta primers. The repertoire was sequenced with immunoSEQ multiplex PCR; TCRdb's copy has only in-frame clones and lacks some. Among more than 150,000 clones, roughly 80% were seen once, and the ten largest hold 1% to 1.5%. Healthy bone marrow donors formed the donor group. The source material was PBMCs. The source is a man in his fifties in good health and CMV-seropositive.

The CDR3 here is CASSLFYSQRSSGDTIYF. CDR3 DNA sequence: TGTGCCAGCAGTTTATTCTATAGCCAGAGGTCCTCTGGAGACACCATATATTTT. The gene calls are TRBV28 and TRBJ1-3, with D unclear. Germline CDR1 and CDR2: MDHEN and SYDVKM. There are 18 residues in the CDR3.